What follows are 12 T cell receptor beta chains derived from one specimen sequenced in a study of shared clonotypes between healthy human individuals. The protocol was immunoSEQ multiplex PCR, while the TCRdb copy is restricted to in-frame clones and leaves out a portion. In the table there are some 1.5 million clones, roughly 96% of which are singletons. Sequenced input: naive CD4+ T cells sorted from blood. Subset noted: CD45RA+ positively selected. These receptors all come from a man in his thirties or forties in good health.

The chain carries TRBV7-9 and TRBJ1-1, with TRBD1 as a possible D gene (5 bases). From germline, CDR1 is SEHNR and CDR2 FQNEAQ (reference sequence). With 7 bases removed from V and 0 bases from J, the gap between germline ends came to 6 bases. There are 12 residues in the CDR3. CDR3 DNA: TGTGCCAGCATCAGGGTGAACACTGAAGCTTTCTTT. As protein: CASIRVNTEAFF. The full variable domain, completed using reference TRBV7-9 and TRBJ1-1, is DTGVSQNPRHKITKRGQNVTFRCDPISEHNRLYWYRQTLGQGPEFLTYFQNEAQLEKSRLLSDRFSAERPKGSFSTLEIQRTEQGDSAMYLCASIRVNTEAFFGQGTRLTVV.

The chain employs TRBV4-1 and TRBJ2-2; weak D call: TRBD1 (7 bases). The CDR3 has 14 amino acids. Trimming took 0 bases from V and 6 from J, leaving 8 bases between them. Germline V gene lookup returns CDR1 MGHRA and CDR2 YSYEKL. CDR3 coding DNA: TGCGCCAGCAGCCAAGACAGGGGGGCCGGGGAGCTGTTTTTT. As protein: CASSQDRGAGELFF.

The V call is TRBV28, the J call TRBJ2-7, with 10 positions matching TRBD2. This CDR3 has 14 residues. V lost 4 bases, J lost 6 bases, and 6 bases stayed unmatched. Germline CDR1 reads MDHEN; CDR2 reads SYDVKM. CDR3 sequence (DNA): TGTGCCAGCAGTTCTAGCGGGAGTGTCTCCGAGCAGTACTTC. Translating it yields CASSSSGSVSEQYF.

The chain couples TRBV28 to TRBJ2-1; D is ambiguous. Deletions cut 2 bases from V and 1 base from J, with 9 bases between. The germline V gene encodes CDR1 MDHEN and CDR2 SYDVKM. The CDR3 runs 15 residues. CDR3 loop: CASSLQPKSYNEQFF. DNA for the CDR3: TGTGCCAGCAGTTTACAGCCTAAATCCTACAATGAGCAGTTCTTC.

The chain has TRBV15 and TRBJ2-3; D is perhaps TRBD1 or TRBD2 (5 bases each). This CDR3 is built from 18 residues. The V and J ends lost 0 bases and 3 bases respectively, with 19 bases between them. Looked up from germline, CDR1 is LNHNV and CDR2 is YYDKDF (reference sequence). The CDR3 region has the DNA TGTGCCACCAGCAGAGAGAAGAGTGGGACGGTGAGGACAGATACGCAGTATTTT. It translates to CATSREKSGTVRTDTQYF.

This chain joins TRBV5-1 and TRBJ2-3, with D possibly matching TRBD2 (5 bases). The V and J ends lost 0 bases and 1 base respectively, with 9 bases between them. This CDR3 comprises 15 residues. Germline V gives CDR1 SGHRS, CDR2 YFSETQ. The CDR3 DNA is TGCGCCAGCAGCTTGGGGACTGCTGGCACAGATACGCAGTATTTT. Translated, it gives CASSLGTAGTDTQYF.

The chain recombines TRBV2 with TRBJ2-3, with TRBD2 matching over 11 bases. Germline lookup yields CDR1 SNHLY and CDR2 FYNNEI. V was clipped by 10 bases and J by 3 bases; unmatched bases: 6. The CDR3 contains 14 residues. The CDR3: CATLTSGSTDTQYF. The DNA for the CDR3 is TGTGCCACCTTAACTAGCGGGAGTACAGATACGCAGTATTTT.

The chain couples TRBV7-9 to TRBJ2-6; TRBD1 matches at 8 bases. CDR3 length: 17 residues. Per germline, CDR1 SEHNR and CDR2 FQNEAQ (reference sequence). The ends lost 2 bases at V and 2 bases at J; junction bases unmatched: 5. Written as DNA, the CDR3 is TGTGCCAGCAGCTTACCTCAGGGGGCGCCTGGGGCCAACGTCCTGACTTTC. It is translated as CASSLPQGAPGANVLTF.

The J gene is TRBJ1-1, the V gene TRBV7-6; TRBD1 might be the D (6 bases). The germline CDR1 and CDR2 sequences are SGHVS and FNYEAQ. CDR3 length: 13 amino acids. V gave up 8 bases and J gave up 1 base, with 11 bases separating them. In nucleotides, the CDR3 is TGTGCCAGCGGTAGGGGGGAGAACACTGAAGCTTTCTTT. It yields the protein CASGRGENTEAFF.

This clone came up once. The CDR3 DNA reads TGCGCCAGCAAAATAGCGGGGGCCAATGAGCAGTTCTTC. This gives the protein CASKIAGANEQFF. This rearrangement joins TRBV5-1 to TRBJ2-1; 9 bases match TRBD2. This CDR3 contains 13 residues. V gave up 6 bases and J gave up 6 bases; unmatched junction bases: 4. Germline V gene lookup returns CDR1 SGHRS and CDR2 YFSETQ.

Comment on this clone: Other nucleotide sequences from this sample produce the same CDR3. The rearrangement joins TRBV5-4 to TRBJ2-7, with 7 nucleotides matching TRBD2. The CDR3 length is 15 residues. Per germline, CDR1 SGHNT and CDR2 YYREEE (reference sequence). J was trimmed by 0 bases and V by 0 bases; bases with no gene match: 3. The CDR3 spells CASSLASGSSYEQYF. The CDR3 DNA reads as TGTGCCAGCAGCTTGGCTAGCGGCAGCTCCTACGAGCAGTACTTC.

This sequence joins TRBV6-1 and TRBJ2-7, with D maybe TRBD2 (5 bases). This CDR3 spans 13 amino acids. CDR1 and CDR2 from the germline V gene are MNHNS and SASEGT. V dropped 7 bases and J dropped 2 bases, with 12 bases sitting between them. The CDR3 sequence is CASTVTKTYEQYF. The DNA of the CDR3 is TGTGCCAGCACCGTGACTAAGACCTACGAGCAGTACTTC.